This T cell receptor beta chain was identified during a study of B cell selection in AIRE deficiency. Here immunoSEQ multiplex PCR was the method, and the copy in TCRdb shows in-frame clones only, minus some. There are 20,000 to 30,000 clones in the sample; 80% to 95% occur only once, and about 1.1% lies in the top ten. Regulatory T cells were sorted as CD4+CD25hiCD127low/negative cells. The length of the CDR3 is 14 residues. Between the trimmed V and J ends, which lost 8 bases and 4 bases, there was a span of 15 bases. The germline V gene encodes CDR1 ENHRY and CDR2 SYGVKD. Study results and limitations: Patient Tconv and Treg cells showed healthy-like TCRBV usage, CDR3 length, diversity. Shorter CDR3s marked shared Treg sequences, biased toward few non-templated insertions. Only TCRbeta was sequenced; approximately 40% of shared healthy Treg sequences appeared in Tconv. Of a few thousand shared Treg TCRbeta sequences, under 35% were healthy-only, approximately 9% patient-only.

A note on this clone: The antigen is unknown.

The rearrangement joins TRBV10-3 to TRBJ1-5, with no clear D. The source material was CD4+CD25+ Tregs sorted from PBMCs. This TCR was recovered from a human donor in good health. The CDR3 region is CAIATGGMNQPQHF. The CDR3 region has the DNA TGTGCCATCGCCACCGGAGGGATGAATCAGCCCCAGCATTTT.